A single sample gave rise to the 5 T cell receptor beta chains below, sequenced in a study of Graves' ophthalmopathy and Graves' hyperthyroidism. Amplification from RNA transcripts yielded the TCR beta CDR3 regions. A first-round RT-PCR used HTBI primers, followed by a second-round multiplex PCR. TCRdb recomputed calls from the multiplex PCR reads with MiXCR, one row per CDR3 protein. The sample carries 400,000 or so distinct CDR3 sequences, about a sixth recorded once. The sequencing sample was made of peripheral blood. Receptors were obtained from an adult woman with stable Graves' hyperthyroidism.

This rearrangement joins TRBV7-2 to TRBJ2-3; 8 nucleotides line up with TRBD2. Trimming took 4 bases from V and 0 from J; bases not matched to a gene: 6. This CDR3 is 16 amino acids long. Looked up from germline, CDR1 is SGHTA and CDR2 is FQGNSA. The CDR3 DNA sequence: TGTGCCAGCAGCTCTCAAGCGGGAGTCAGCACAGATACGCAGTATTTT. Its translation is CASSSQAGVSTDTQYF.

To note about this clonotype: This may be a read error, as it is one base from a much larger clone. This rearrangement joins TRBV12-3 or TRBV12-4 to TRBJ2-7; 7 positions agree with TRBD2. This CDR3 contains 14 residues. Trimming cost V 5 bases and J 4 bases; bases outside gene matches: 8. The CDR3 coding sequence is TGTGCCAGCAGTCTCAGCCTAGCGGATTACGAGCAGTACTTC. Protein sequence: CASSLSLADYEQYF.

This clonotype appeared many times. The chain is built from TRBV7-2 and TRBJ2-5; no definite D call. V lost 5 bases and J 5 bases, leaving 15 bases between the germline ends. Germline V CDR1 and CDR2: SGHTA, FQGNSA. This CDR3 comprises 14 residues. The CDR3 loop reads CASSTDMGFETQYF. DNA for the CDR3: TGTGCCAGCAGCACCGATATGGGGTTCGAGACCCAGTACTTC.

This clonotype was observed many times. The chain joins TRBV12-3 or TRBV12-4 to TRBJ1-1; D gene ambiguous. V was shortened by 6 bases and J by 1 base, with 12 bases between the two germline ends. The CDR3 has 14 residues. CDR3 DNA sequence: TGTGCCAGCAGCCGGGAAAACCCGAACACTGAAGCTTTCTTT. The encoded protein is CASSRENPNTEAFF.

At least ten counts were recorded for this clonotype. The CDR3 reads CASSLIAGGAYEQYF. The CDR3 nucleotides are TGTGCCAGCAGTTTGATAGCGGGGGGAGCCTACGAGCAGTACTTC. The chain employs TRBV28 and TRBJ2-7; 10 nucleotides agree with TRBD2. CDR1 is MDHEN, CDR2 SYDVKM, per germline. CDR3 length: 15 residues. V lost 3 bases, J lost 2 bases, and 4 bases stayed unmatched.